The 14 T cell receptor beta chains given below trace back to one sample, sequenced in a study of radiation and T cells in renal cell carcinoma (dated by TCRdb to between 2020 and 2021). Preparation of the library involved the immunoSEQ multiplex PCR assay. TCRdb limited this immuneACCESS table to in-frame rearrangements with V and J called. A share of clones is missing; checked studies link under half to unresolved V genes, and the rest is unexplained. The sample profile shows roughly 120,000 clones; about 81% of them were found once. Of the sample, less than 2.5% falls within the top ten clones. The sample's time point label, decoded: blood 2 weeks post-SBRT. The sample's treatment or condition label, in plain terms: 15 Gy SBRT to primary tumor, nephrectomy 4 weeks later. Sequencing was performed on blood, taken from a patient whose treatment included radiotherapy and nephrectomy. Every receptor here comes from a woman aged 55-70 years with renal cell carcinoma.

This chain uses TRBV4-3 with TRBJ2-2, with a possible D match to TRBD1 (5 bases). V shed 6 bases and J shed 3 bases, with 11 bases lying between them. The CDR3 has 14 amino acids. In germline, CDR1 is LGHNA, CDR2 YSLEER. This chain's CDR3 is CASSLDRYTGELFF. The DNA for the CDR3 is TGCGCCAGCAGTTTAGACAGATACACCGGGGAGCTGTTTTTT.

The V and J genes are TRBV6-6 and TRBJ1-5, with 9 bases identical to TRBD1. This CDR3 comprises 15 residues. Germline V gene sequence: CDR1 MNHNY, CDR2 SVGAGI (reference sequence). The V and J ends lost 6 bases and 2 bases, in that order; junction bases with no gene match: 5. The CDR3 here is CASRNTGGGNQPQHF. Written as DNA, the CDR3 is TGTGCCAGCAGAAATACAGGGGGCGGCAATCAGCCCCAGCATTTT.

This chain joins TRBV28 and TRBJ1-6, with a possible D match to TRBD1 (5 bases). In germline, CDR1 is MDHEN, CDR2 SYDVKM. This CDR3 is 14 amino acids long. V was clipped by 7 bases and J by 7 bases, with 14 bases between them. In nucleotides, the CDR3 is TGTGCCAGCACCCCGACAGAAGGAAATTCACCCCTCCACTTT. It encodes CASTPTEGNSPLHF.

The chain uses TRBV7-3 and TRBJ1-5; TRBD1 matches 7 bases. J was trimmed by 7 bases and V by 5 bases; bases with no gene match: 5. Germline-derived CDR1 and CDR2 are SGHTA and FQGTGA. The CDR3 spans 13 residues. CDR3 DNA sequence: TGTGCCAGCAGCGAGACAGGGAAGCAGCCCCAGCATTTT. It translates to CASSETGKQPQHF.

The chain joins TRBV5-1 to TRBJ1-1; the D gene is possibly TRBD1 (6 bases). Germline values: CDR1 SGHRS, CDR2 YFSETQ. Trimming cost V 5 bases and J 5 bases, with 19 bases left between them. There are 15 residues in the CDR3. The CDR3 region has the DNA TGCGCCAGCAGGTTGCGGGGAGAGGGGGAGACTGAAGCTTTCTTT. Its translation is CASRLRGEGETEAFF.

This clone was seen only a few times. The rearrangement links TRBV11-2 to TRBJ1-1; TRBD1 is a possible D gene (5 bases). Deletions cut 3 bases from V and 0 bases from J, with 8 bases between. CDR1 is SGHAT and CDR2 is FQNNGV in the germline V gene. This CDR3 has 14 residues. The CDR3 protein is CASSFRGVNTEAFF. As DNA, the CDR3 is TGTGCCAGCAGCTTTCGGGGGGTGAACACTGAAGCTTTCTTT. The variable domain in full, completed from reference TRBV11-2 and TRBJ1-1, reads EAGVAQSPRYKIIEKRQSVAFWCNPISGHATLYWYQQILGQGPKLLIQFQNNGVVDDSQLPKDRFSAERLKGVDSTLKIQPAKLEDSAVYLCASSFRGVNTEAFFGQGTRLTVV.

The chain uses TRBV7-2 and TRBJ2-3; maybe TRBD1 (6 bases). The CDR3 is 15 residues long. V was cut by 8 bases and J by 1 base, with 16 bases left in between. The germline V gene encodes CDR1 SGHTA and CDR2 FQGNSA. In DNA form, the CDR3 reads TGTGCCAGCGGGTTTGGGGGCCTTGGCACAGATACGCAGTATTTT. Amino acids: CASGFGGLGTDTQYF.

This chain links TRBV19 with TRBJ2-3; D gene ambiguous. The CDR3 length is 14 residues. The V gene lost 2 bases and the J gene lost 0 bases, with 6 bases spanning the gap. Germline V lookup: CDR1 LNHDA, CDR2 SQIVND (reference sequence). As DNA, the CDR3 is TGTGCCAGTAGTATATTTGACAGCACAGATACGCAGTATTTT. It encodes CASSIFDSTDTQYF.

The table lists this clone with a few counts. The V call is TRBV5-5, the J call TRBJ1-6, with 7 bases identical to TRBD1. The CDR3 is 14 amino acids. V lost 4 bases to trimming and J lost 9 bases; unmatched junction nucleotides: 7. CDR1 is SGHKS and CDR2 is YYEKEE in the germline V gene (reference sequence). CDR3 nucleotide sequence: TGTGCCAGCAGCAAGACAGGGTATGGTTCACCCCTCCACTTT. Amino acids: CASSKTGYGSPLHF.

The rearrangement uses TRBV5-1 and TRBJ1-2, with a weak D call TRBD1 (5 bases). Trimming removed 0 bases from V and 5 bases from J, with 11 bases in between. This CDR3 spans 14 amino acids. Germline V gene data show CDR1 as SGHRS and CDR2 as YFSETQ. DNA for the CDR3: TGCGCCAGCAGCTTGGAACAGGCCCCATATGGCTACACCTTC. It translates to CASSLEQAPYGYTF.

This rearrangement joins TRBV28 to TRBJ2-7, with TRBD1 as a possible D gene (6 bases). CDR3 length: 14 residues. Trimming took off 5 bases at V and 9 bases at J, with 20 bases between the two ends. Germline V gives CDR1 MDHEN, CDR2 SYDVKM. The CDR3, as DNA: TGTGCCAGCAGTGCTCCGGGACAACCTGCCGGGCAGTACTTC. Its protein product is CASSAPGQPAGQYF.

The chain couples TRBV5-6 to TRBJ1-2; TRBD1 matches 10 bases. There are 15 residues in the CDR3. The germline CDR1 and CDR2 sequences are SGHDT and YYEEEE. V was clipped by 2 bases and J by 2 bases; unmatched bases: 3. CDR3 sequence: CASSFWTGGNYGYTF. The CDR3 DNA reads TGTGCCAGCAGCTTTTGGACAGGGGGGAACTATGGCTACACCTTC.

This clone has a handful of counts. The rearrangement joins TRBV28 to TRBJ1-3; TRBD1 matches at 7 bases. The V and J ends lost 6 bases and 3 bases, in that order; junction bases with no gene match: 8. The CDR3 totals 15 residues. Germline V gene data show CDR1 as MDHEN and CDR2 as SYDVKM. The CDR3: CASSSTGEGGNTIYF. The CDR3 coding sequence is TGTGCCAGCAGCTCCACAGGGGAAGGTGGAAACACCATATATTTT. The variable domain in full, completed from reference TRBV28 and TRBJ1-3, reads DVKVTQSSRYLVKRTGEKVFLECVQDMDHENMFWYRQDPGLGLRLIYFSYDVKMKEKGDIPEGYSVSREKKERFSLILESASTNQTSMYLCASSSTGEGGNTIYFGEGSWLTVV.

The chain has TRBV6-1 and TRBJ2-3; 8 bases map to TRBD1. Looked up from germline, CDR1 is MNHNS and CDR2 is SASEGT. The CDR3 spans 14 residues. J was trimmed by 0 bases and V by 6 bases; bases with no gene match: 2. CDR3 sequence: CASRGQDSTDTQYF. Written as DNA, the CDR3 is TGTGCCAGCAGGGGACAGGATAGCACAGATACGCAGTATTTT.